This T cell receptor (beta chain) was observed in a study of cytomegalovirus exposure and HLA in healthy donors. Findings and limits, study-wide: The productive fraction for most TCR beta V segments was about 87% or about 30% in an earlier analysis. Highest at DRB1 and lowest at HLA-C, TCR association rates differed among HLA loci in a later analysis. Analyses of presence/absence relied on an assumption of roughly uniform sequencing depth across donors.

The PCR was carried out with 60 Vbeta primers and 13 Jbeta primers. Clones were read by immunoSEQ multiplex PCR, and TCRdb kept only the in-frame ones, dropping some. The table lists 84,000 or so clones, more than 70% of them singletons. Of note for this clone: Its antigen remains unidentified.

Trimming removed 1 base from V and 2 bases from J, with 6 bases in between. The CDR3 extends over 15 amino acids. From germline, CDR1 is LNHNV and CDR2 YYDKDF (reference sequence). This TCR was recovered from a man younger than 40 in good health and CMV-seronegative. The gene calls are TRBV15 and TRBJ1-6; D may be TRBD1 (6 bases). The specimen sequenced was PBMCs. DNA of the CDR3: TGTGCCACCAGCAGAGGGACAGCCTATAATTCACCCCTCCACTTT. Protein sequence: CATSRGTAYNSPLHF.